The text below deals with one T cell receptor beta chain. TCRdb called the reads again in MiXCR, with one record for every CDR3 protein. In the table there are more than 150,000 distinct CDR3 sequences, about 15% of which are singletons. Trimming shortened V by 0 bases and J by 7 bases, and 7 bases separated the two germline ends. Germline V CDR1 and CDR2: SQVTM, ANQGSEA. The CDR3 is 12 residues long. This entry comes from a study of T cell repertoires in cytomegalovirus infection. The chain combines TRBV29-1 with TRBJ2-1; tentatively, D is TRBD2 (5 bases). The specimen was CD8+ T cells from PBMCs. The sequence came from a human donor in good health (CMV status not recorded). Some clones in this sample may be carry-over from other donors' samples. CDR3 nucleotide sequence: TGCAGCGTTGAAGATCGAGGGAATGAGCAGTTCTTC. Translating gives CSVEDRGNEQFF.